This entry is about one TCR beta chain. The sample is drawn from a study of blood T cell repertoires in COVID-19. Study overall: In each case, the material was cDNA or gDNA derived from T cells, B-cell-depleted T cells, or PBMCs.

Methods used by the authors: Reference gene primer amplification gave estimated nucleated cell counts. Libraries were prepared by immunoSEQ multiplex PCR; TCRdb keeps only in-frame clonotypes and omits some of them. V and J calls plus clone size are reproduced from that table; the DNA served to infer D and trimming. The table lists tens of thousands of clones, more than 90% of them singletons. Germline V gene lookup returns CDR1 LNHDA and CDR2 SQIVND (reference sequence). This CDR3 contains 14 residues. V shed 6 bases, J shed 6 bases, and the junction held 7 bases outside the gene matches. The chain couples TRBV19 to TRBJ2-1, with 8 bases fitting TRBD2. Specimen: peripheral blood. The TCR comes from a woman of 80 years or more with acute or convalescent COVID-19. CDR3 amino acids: CASRDAGGLNEQFF. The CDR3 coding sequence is TGTGCCAGTAGAGACGCGGGGGGCCTCAATGAGCAGTTCTTC.